Listed here is a single T cell receptor beta chain. This sample stems from a study of shared clonotypes between healthy human individuals. Memory CD4+ cells were the fraction left after CD45RA+ naive selection. TCRdb's copy holds only in-frame clones and misses some; the assay was immunoSEQ multiplex PCR. The profile shows roughly 2 million clones, around 95% of them singletons. V was clipped by 1 base and J by 8 bases, with 7 bases between them. Germline V gene lookup returns CDR1 SGHRS and CDR2 YFSETQ. This CDR3 has 12 residues. This sequence originates from a man younger than 35 in good health. The sequenced material came from naive CD4+ T cells sorted from blood. Subset given: CD45RA+ positively selected. This chain uses TRBV5-1 with TRBJ2-1; D gene ambiguous. The CDR3 protein is CASSLNADEQFF. The CDR3 DNA is TGCGCCAGCAGCTTGAACGCGGATGAGCAGTTCTTC.